This TCR beta chain emerged from a study of vaccination and CD4 T cells after COVID-19. Study summary: Participants were vaccinated with two doses, given as either BNT162b2 or mRNA-1273 vaccine.

On this clonotype: The antigen remains unidentified.

The CDR3 contains 15 residues. Germline V gives CDR1 SEHNR, CDR2 FQNEAQ (reference sequence). With 4 bases clipped from V and 4 bases from J, the junction kept 9 bases outside the gene matches. Oncomine TCR Beta short-read sequencing was applied to DNA from cultured CD4+ T cells. In TCRdb, the PCR reads were re-called with MiXCR into one record per CDR3 protein. The sample lists over 13,000 distinct CDR3 sequences, around 56% occurring once. Described treatment: approximately 9-day PBMC culture with coronavirus spike peptide pools or control peptides (ViraFEST assay). Sequencing was carried out using CD4+ T cells from blood, cultured in vitro. The clonotype originates from a human donor who had recovered from COVID-19. The chain is built from TRBV7-9 and TRBJ2-7; 8 bases line up with TRBD1. CDR3 amino acids: CASSSRWTGRYEQYF. CDR3 DNA: TGTGCCAGCAGCTCAAGATGGACAGGGCGGTACGAGCAGTACTTC.